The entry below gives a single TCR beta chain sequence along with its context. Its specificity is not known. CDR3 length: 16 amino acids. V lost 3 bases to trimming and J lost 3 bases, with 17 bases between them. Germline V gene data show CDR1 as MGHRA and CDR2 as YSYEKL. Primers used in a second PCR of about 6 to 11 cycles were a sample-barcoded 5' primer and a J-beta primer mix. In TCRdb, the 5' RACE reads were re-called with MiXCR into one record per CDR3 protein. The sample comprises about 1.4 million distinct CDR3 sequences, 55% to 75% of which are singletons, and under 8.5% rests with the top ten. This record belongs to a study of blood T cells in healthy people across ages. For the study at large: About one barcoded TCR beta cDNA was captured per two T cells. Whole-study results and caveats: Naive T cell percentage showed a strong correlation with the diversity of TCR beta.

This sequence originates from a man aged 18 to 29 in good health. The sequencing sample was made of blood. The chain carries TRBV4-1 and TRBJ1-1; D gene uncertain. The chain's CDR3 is CASSQPAIQADTEAFF. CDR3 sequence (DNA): TGCGCCAGCAGCCAGCCCGCTATTCAGGCGGACACTGAAGCTTTCTTT.